The 23 T cell receptor beta chains below were found in one sample sequenced in a study of graft-versus-host responses after intestinal transplantation. Generated by immunoSEQ multiplex PCR, the TCRdb table keeps only in-frame clones and is missing some. The sample lists 35,000 to 45,000 clones; approximately 93% were seen once. Sequencing used PBMCs, obtained 700 to 850 days after intestinal transplantation. The receptors originated from a human patient who received an intestinal transplant, so some T cells may come from the graft donor.

J is TRBJ1-6 and V is TRBV18; D unresolved. From germline, CDR1 is KGHSH and CDR2 LQKENI. CDR3 length: 14 amino acids. Trimming stripped 6 bases from V and 8 bases from J, with 14 bases between. The CDR3 here is CASSLQRTDSPLHF. The CDR3 nucleotides read TGTGCCAGCTCCCTACAAAGGACTGATTCACCCCTCCACTTT.

The chain couples TRBV6-4 to TRBJ2-2, with 11 nucleotides matching TRBD2. The V gene's germline CDR1 is MRHNA and CDR2 SNTAGT. This CDR3 is built from 17 residues. Trimming cost V 3 bases and J 0 bases; bases outside gene matches: 3. The CDR3 nucleotides read TGTGCCAGCAGTGAAGTAGCGGGGGGGCCGAACACCGGGGAGCTGTTTTTT. Translated: CASSEVAGGPNTGELFF.

The chain couples TRBV19 to TRBJ1-1; no clear D gene. The germline V gene encodes CDR1 LNHDA and CDR2 SQIVND (reference sequence). Trimming removed 7 bases at V and 1 base at J, with 16 bases between. CDR3 size: 15 residues. As DNA, the CDR3 is TGTGCCAGTACCCAAAGACACAGTCCGAACACTGAAGCTTTCTTT. Translation gives CASTQRHSPNTEAFF.

The V and J genes are TRBV7-3 and TRBJ2-7, with TRBD1 identical over 7 bases. J gave up 3 bases and V 2 bases, and 7 bases lay outside the gene matches. Germline lookup yields CDR1 SGHTA and CDR2 FQGTGA. The length of the CDR3 is 15 residues. The CDR3 loop reads CASSLSGGEGYEQYF. DNA for the CDR3: TGTGCCAGCAGCTTATCAGGGGGAGAGGGCTACGAGCAGTACTTC.

The rearrangement links TRBV28 to TRBJ2-3; 8 bases are shared with TRBD2. CDR3 length equals 16 residues. Germline CDR1 is MDHEN and CDR2 is SYDVKM. V lost 4 bases to trimming and J lost 5 bases; unmatched junction nucleotides: 11. The chain's CDR3 is CASSSGGIAGRDTQYF. The CDR3 DNA sequence: TGTGCCAGCAGTTCTGGGGGGATAGCGGGGAGAGATACGCAGTATTTT.

The chain combines TRBV2 with TRBJ1-5; D remains unclear. Germline CDR1 SNHLY, CDR2 FYNNEI. V was trimmed by 6 bases and J by 1 base, leaving 10 bases between them. The CDR3 consists of 14 residues. The CDR3 DNA is TGTGCCAGCAGGGGAGCCCTGAGCAATCAGCCCCAGCATTTT. As protein: CASRGALSNQPQHF.

This CDR3 reads CASSLNGGSETQYF. The DNA of the CDR3 is TGTGCCAGCAGCTTAAACGGGGGGTCAGAGACCCAGTACTTC. V and J are TRBV7-3 and TRBJ2-5; the match to TRBD2 covers 7 bases. Germline lookup yields CDR1 SGHTA and CDR2 FQGTGA. The length of the CDR3 is 14 residues. The trim removed 1 base at V and 4 bases at J, leaving 3 bases unmatched.

The rearrangement links TRBV5-1 to TRBJ2-3; D call uncertain. V lost 1 base to trimming and J lost 0 bases, with 9 bases between them. The V gene's germline CDR1 is SGHRS and CDR2 YFSETQ. The CDR3 is made up of 15 amino acids. The CDR3 DNA sequence: TGCGCCAGCAGCTTGCAGGTCCTTAGCACAGATACGCAGTATTTT. The encoded protein is CASSLQVLSTDTQYF.

This rearrangement joins TRBV6-5 to TRBJ1-3; D is perhaps TRBD1 (6 bases). The CDR3 spans 15 residues. Germline V gene lookup returns CDR1 MNHEY and CDR2 SVGAGI. V lost 6 bases to trimming and J lost 0 bases, with 12 bases between them. The CDR3 is CASSPWTASGNTIYF. In nucleotides, the CDR3 is TGTGCCAGCAGCCCTTGGACAGCCTCTGGAAACACCATATATTTT.

This clone appeared a few times. The rearrangement joins TRBV7-2 to TRBJ2-1; TRBD2 matches at 8 bases. Losses at the gene ends were 1 base for V and 8 bases for J; bases not matched to a gene: 7. CDR1 SGHTA and CDR2 FQGNSA come from the germline V gene. The CDR3 extends over 15 amino acids. CDR3 in DNA: TGTGCCAGCAGCTTAGTCGGGGGGGCCGGCCATGAGCAGTTCTTC. This gives the protein CASSLVGGAGHEQFF.

The chain carries TRBV5-1 and TRBJ2-3; D gene uncertain. Germline assignment: CDR1 SGHRS and CDR2 YFSETQ. V shed 4 bases and J shed 6 bases, with 9 bases lying between them. This CDR3 is built from 12 residues. The CDR3 sequence: CASSPEGDTQYF. Written as DNA, the CDR3 is TGCGCCAGCAGCCCCGAAGGGGATACGCAGTATTTT.

The V and J genes are TRBV5-4 and TRBJ2-1; the D is unclear. With 0 bases removed from V and 4 bases from J, the gap between germline ends came to 8 bases. Germline V gene sequence: CDR1 SGHNT, CDR2 YYREEE (reference sequence). The CDR3 is made up of 14 amino acids. CDR3 amino acids: CASSLDGGYNEQFF. In nucleotides, the CDR3 is TGTGCCAGCAGCTTGGATGGTGGGTACAATGAGCAGTTCTTC.

The V call is TRBV11-2, the J call TRBJ2-7; TRBD2 aligns across 7 bases. The CDR3 loop spans 12 amino acids. Germline trimming cut 1 base from V and 9 bases from J; bases unmatched to any gene: 3. The V gene's germline CDR1 is SGHAT and CDR2 FQNNGV. DNA for the CDR3: TGTGCCAGCAGCTTAGGCGGCGGGGGGCAGTACTTC. It translates to CASSLGGGGQYF.

The rearrangement joins TRBV5-5 to TRBJ1-3; no firm D call. The germline V and J ends were trimmed by 4 bases and 0 bases, with 23 bases remaining between them. Per the germline V gene, CDR1 is SGHKS and CDR2 is YYEKEE (reference sequence). The CDR3 totals 19 residues. For the CDR3, the DNA is TGTGCCAGCAGCCCCCTCACCATAAGCGGGGATCTCTCTGGAAACACCATATATTTT. Translating it yields CASSPLTISGDLSGNTIYF.

The chain uses TRBV6-6 and TRBJ2-1; 9 bases agree with TRBD2. Germline CDR1 MNHNY, CDR2 SVGAGI (reference sequence). CDR3 size: 13 residues. V lost 7 bases and J lost 8; bases outside the gene matches: 6. The CDR3 bases are TGTGCCAGCATGGGCGGGGGGGCAGATGAGCAGTTCTTC. It specifies CASMGGGADEQFF.

V usage is TRBV4-2 and J usage is TRBJ2-1, with 7 bases identical to TRBD2. This CDR3 comprises 16 residues. Unmatched junction bases numbered 2, after V lost 0 bases and J lost 0 bases. The germline V gene has CDR1 LGHNA and CDR2 YNFKEQ. In DNA, the CDR3 is TGTGCCAGCAGCCAAGAGAAGCGGGGCTCCTACAATGAGCAGTTCTTC. Its translation: CASSQEKRGSYNEQFF.

The gene calls are TRBV5-6 and TRBJ1-1, with D hard to call. Germline V gene data show CDR1 as SGHDT and CDR2 as YYEEEE. The ends were cut back, 0 bases at V and 8 bases at J, with 11 bases in the middle. This CDR3 comprises 13 residues. CDR3 bases: TGTGCCAGCAGCTTGGAAATGGCGTACGAAGCTTTCTTT. It specifies CASSLEMAYEAFF.

The genes are TRBV27 and TRBJ1-2; TRBD1 agrees at 10 bases. The CDR3 consists of 18 residues. With V trimmed by 6 bases and J by 0 bases, 13 bases remained unmatched. Germline V gene sequence: CDR1 MNHEY, CDR2 SMNVEV (reference sequence). The CDR3 coding sequence is TGTGCCAGCAGCCCCATCCCGGGACAGGGGATGGCTAACTATGGCTACACCTTC. It specifies CASSPIPGQGMANYGYTF.

This sequence joins TRBV6-1 and TRBJ2-5, with a possible D match to TRBD1 (6 bases). Trimming pared 2 bases from V and 0 bases from J, leaving 13 bases between. There are 16 residues in the CDR3. Germline V gives CDR1 MNHNS, CDR2 SASEGT. The CDR3, as DNA: TGTGCCAGCAGTGAATCCAGACAGGCGTACCAAGAGACCCAGTACTTC. Its translation: CASSESRQAYQETQYF.

The chain uses TRBV5-4 and TRBJ1-1, with 7 bases identical to TRBD1. Germline assignment: CDR1 SGHNT and CDR2 YYREEE (reference sequence). Germline trimming cut 4 bases from V and 0 bases from J; bases unmatched to any gene: 6. The length of the CDR3 is 15 residues. CDR3: CASSTWTGLNTEAFF. The CDR3 nucleotides are TGTGCCAGCAGCACCTGGACAGGTTTGAACACTGAAGCTTTCTTT.

The chain links TRBV9 to TRBJ2-2, with 11 bases that match TRBD1. Germline CDR1 SGDLS, CDR2 YYNGEE. Trimming took 0 bases from V and 8 from J; bases not matched to a gene: 12. The CDR3 covers 18 residues. CDR3 sequence (DNA): TGTGCCAGCAGCGTAGCGACAGCGGACAGGGGGCATGAAGGGGAGCTGTTTTTT. This sequence encodes CASSVATADRGHEGELFF.

The chain has TRBV21-1 and TRBJ2-1; the D call TRBD2 from the table was never checked on the DNA. TRBV21-1 is shown as a pseudogene. The CDR3 extends over 14 amino acids. DNA for the CDR3: TGTGCCAGCAGCAAAAGAGTGGAGGTGAATGAGCAGTTCTTC. It translates to CASSKRVEVNEQFF.

A single count supports this clone. The genes are TRBV11-3 and TRBJ2-1; 8 bases are shared with TRBD1. This CDR3 has 14 residues. Looked up from germline, CDR1 is SGHNT and CDR2 is YENEEA. The V segment lost 5 bases and the J segment 7 bases; nucleotides outside the gene matches: 7. This CDR3 reads CASSEPGGFNEQFF. The CDR3 DNA reads TGTGCCAGCAGCGAACCAGGGGGCTTTAATGAGCAGTTCTTC.